This T cell receptor beta chain originates from a study of cytomegalovirus exposure and HLA in healthy donors. Regarding the study as a whole: Investigators reported about 160 TCR beta chains as tied to cytomegalovirus.

Profiled with immunoSEQ multiplex PCR; TCRdb holds only in-frame clones, not every one. This sample carries a few hundred thousand clones, approximately 90% of them seen once, and the ten largest clones take around 0.84%. Notes on this clone: The antigen is undetermined.

Germline V gives CDR1 MNHNS, CDR2 SASEGT. This CDR3 has 18 amino acids. Deletions cut 0 bases from V and 0 bases from J, with 14 bases between. The receptor comes from a young woman in good health and CMV-seronegative. Sequencing used PBMCs. This chain joins TRBV6-1 and TRBJ2-2; a possible D gene is TRBD1 (6 bases). The CDR3 region is CASSEAGTGQANTGELFF. The CDR3 nucleotides are TGTGCCAGCAGTGAAGCCGGAACGGGACAAGCGAACACCGGGGAGCTGTTTTTT.